This is a list of T cell receptor beta chains from one sample in a study of cytomegalovirus exposure and HLA in healthy donors. The method was immunoSEQ multiplex PCR; TCRdb's version includes in-frame clones alone and lacks a portion of them. This sample has approximately 170,000 clones, with approximately 84% found just once. Sequenced input: PBMCs. These receptors were taken from a man aged 30 to 39 in good health and CMV-seropositive. The CDR3 runs from the conserved cysteine through the conserved F or W. A D gene is named only where the DNA matches it firmly. The listing skips clone size in some rows; elsewhere it reads once, few, many or a size class.

clone size	D gene	J gene	CDR3 length	V gene	CDR3 protein	CDR3 DNA
NA	TRBD1	TRBJ1-6	15	TRBV18	CASSLQGGPNSPLHF	TGTGCCAGCTCACTTCAGGGGGGACCTAATTCACCCCTCCACTTT
NA	TRBD2	TRBJ2-1	15	TRBV11-2	CASSLGAGVVYEQFF	TGTGCCAGCAGCTTAGGGGCGGGAGTGGTGTATGAGCAGTTCTTC
NA	NA	TRBJ1-5	12	TRBV29-1	CSVAQGDQPQHF	TGCAGCGTTGCCCAGGGCGATCAGCCCCAGCATTTT
NA	TRBD1	TRBJ1-2	15	TRBV19	CASSLTGQINYGYTF	TGTGCCAGTAGTCTTACGGGACAGATTAACTATGGCTACACCTTC
NA	TRBD1	TRBJ1-1	14	TRBV25-1	CASSADRGNTEAFF	TGTGCCAGCAGTGCCGACAGGGGGAACACTGAAGCTTTCTTT
NA	NA	TRBJ1-5	13	TRBV6-5	CASSYEGGQPQHF	TGTGCCAGCAGTTATGAGGGAGGGCAGCCCCAGCATTTT
NA	TRBD2	TRBJ2-2	16	TRBV15	CATSTPGLAGPGELFF	TGTGCCACCAGCACCCCGGGACTAGCGGGTCCCGGGGAGCTGTTTTTT
NA	NA	TRBJ2-2	15	TRBV4-1	CASSQDDWNTGELFF	TGCGCCAGCAGCCAAGATGACTGGAACACCGGGGAGCTGTTTTTT
NA	NA	TRBJ2-3	15	TRBV9	CASSVEGDGPDTQYF	TGTGCCAGCAGCGTAGAGGGGGATGGTCCAGATACGCAGTATTTT
NA	NA	TRBJ2-7	11	TRBV28	CASQDYYEQYF	TGTGCCAGCCAAGACTACTACGAGCAGTACTTC
NA	NA	TRBJ2-1	12	TRBV25-1	CASSGGPREQFF	TGTGCCAGCAGTGGCGGGCCTAGAGAGCAGTTCTTC
once	NA	TRBJ2-7	15	TRBV15	CATSRDSGVVYEQYF	TGTGCCACCAGCAGAGATTCGGGGGTTGTCTACGAGCAGTACTTC
NA	NA	TRBJ2-2	16	TRBV27	CASSLSWGANTGELFF	TGTGCCAGCAGTTTATCTTGGGGGGCGAACACCGGGGAGCTGTTTTTT
NA	TRBD2	TRBJ2-3	20	TRBV15	CATSSGTSYPLLTSTDTQYF	TGTGCCACCAGCAGCGGGACTAGCTACCCACTCCTTACTAGCACAGATACGCAGTATTTT
NA	TRBD2	TRBJ2-5	15	TRBV27	CASSLGLAEEETQYF	TGTGCCAGCAGTTTAGGACTAGCGGAAGAAGAGACCCAGTACTTC
NA	NA	TRBJ2-1	15	TRBV27	CASSLSENSYNEQFF	TGTGCCAGCAGTTTAAGCGAAAACTCCTACAATGAGCAGTTCTTC
NA	TRBD1	TRBJ1-2	14	TRBV7-9	CASSSDREGSGYTF	TGTGCCAGCAGCTCGGACAGGGAAGGAAGTGGCTACACCTTC
NA	TRBD2	TRBJ2-5	16	TRBV11-3	CASSPLGGRAFETQYF	TGTGCCAGCAGCCCATTGGGCGGGAGGGCCTTTGAGACCCAGTACTTC
once	NA	TRBJ1-5	14	TRBV19	CASSIRDNNQPQHF	TGTGCCAGTAGTATCCGGGACAACAATCAGCCCCAGCATTTT
NA	TRBD1	TRBJ1-5	19	TRBV6-1	CASSEPLGAGGAGNQPQHF	TGTGCCAGCAGTGAGCCTTTAGGGGCAGGGGGCGCCGGAAATCAGCCCCAGCATTTT
NA	TRBD1	TRBJ2-6	19	TRBV11-2	CASSQPTGPFLSGANVLTF	TGTGCCAGCAGCCAGCCGACAGGGCCATTTCTCTCTGGGGCCAACGTCCTGACTTTC
NA	NA	TRBJ2-5	13	TRBV7-2	CASSLTDQETQYF	TGTGCCAGCAGCCTGACAGACCAAGAGACCCAGTACTTC
NA	NA	TRBJ2-6	17	TRBV6-4	CASSAQGGFSGANVLTF	TGTGCCAGCAGTGCCCAGGGGGGCTTCTCTGGGGCCAACGTCCTGACTTTC
few	NA	TRBJ1-1	13	TRBV19	CASSRRVDTEAFF	TGTGCCAGTAGTAGGAGGGTAGACACTGAAGCTTTCTTT
NA	NA	TRBJ1-5	15	TRBV11-2	CASSLVSGHGQPQHF	TGTGCCAGCAGCTTAGTATCAGGGCACGGTCAGCCCCAGCATTTT
NA	NA	TRBJ2-5	13	TRBV15	CATSREPRETQYF	TGTGCCACCAGCAGAGAACCGAGGGAGACCCAGTACTTC
NA	TRBD2	TRBJ2-7	14	TRBV29-1	CSVKKGAGGNEQYF	TGCAGCGTTAAGAAAGGCGCGGGAGGGAACGAGCAGTACTTC
NA	NA	TRBJ2-7	15	TRBV19	CASRLRPAGWYEQYF	TGTGCCAGTAGACTTAGGCCCGCAGGGTGGTACGAGCAGTACTTC
NA	NA	TRBJ2-1	12	TRBV5-4	CATQLDFNEQFF	TGTGCCACCCAACTAGATTTCAATGAGCAGTTCTTC
NA	NA	TRBJ2-6	15	TRBV2	CASSLLFSGANVLTF	TGTGCCAGCAGTTTACTATTCTCTGGGGCCAACGTCCTGACTTTC
NA	TRBD1	TRBJ1-4	16	TRBV7-2	CASSSGQGAGNEKLFF	TGTGCCAGCAGCTCCGGACAGGGGGCGGGGAATGAAAAACTGTTTTTT
few	NA	TRBJ1-3	13	TRBV4-2	CASSQDIRNTIYF	TGTGCCAGCAGCCAAGATATTCGAAACACCATATATTTT
few	NA	TRBJ2-7	13	TRBV18	CASSTGTVSKQYF	TGTGCCAGCTCTACAGGGACCGTCTCCAAGCAGTACTTC
NA	NA	TRBJ2-2	15	TRBV19	CASKPGHTNTGELFF	TGTGCCAGTAAACCGGGACACACGAACACCGGGGAGCTGTTTTTT
NA	NA	TRBJ2-1	14	TRBV4-3	CASSQDPGRNEQFF	TGCGCCAGCAGCCAAGATCCGGGTAGGAATGAGCAGTTCTTC
NA	NA	TRBJ1-1	14	TRBV6-6	CASSPSGGDAEAFF	TGTGCCAGCAGTCCTTCGGGGGGGGACGCTGAAGCTTTCTTT
NA	NA	TRBJ2-1	11	TRBV2	CASTYYNEQFF	TGTGCCAGCACCTACTACAATGAGCAGTTCTTC
NA	TRBD2	TRBJ2-5	15	TRBV18	CASSPPSGGGETQYF	TGTGCCAGCTCACCACCGAGCGGGGGTGGTGAGACCCAGTACTTC
NA	TRBD1	TRBJ2-3	14	TRBV6-1	CASSGQGSTDTQYF	TGTGCCAGCAGTGGACAGGGGAGCACAGATACGCAGTATTTT
NA	TRBD1	TRBJ1-4	15	TRBV18	CASSEGQGAVEKLFF	TGTGCCAGCTCAGAGGGACAGGGGGCTGTTGAAAAACTGTTTTTT
NA	NA	TRBJ1-5	15	TRBV4-2	CASSTRVGSNQPQHF	TGTGCCAGCAGCACCAGGGTGGGCAGCAATCAGCCCCAGCATTTT